This TCR beta chain comes out of a study of Ad26.COV2.S vaccination and SARS-CoV-2 variants. Study details: Ad26.COV2.S arm of COV1001 included the donor. The study gave Ad26.COV2.S intramuscularly, once or twice 56 days apart.

This clone was counted only a few times. Its antigen is not known. With 0 bases removed from V and 2 bases from J, the gap between germline ends came to 8 bases. Germline CDR1 SGHTS, CDR2 YDEGEE. The CDR3 totals 14 residues. Findings and caveats of the study: Reportedly, spike-specific CD8+ and CD4+ T cell responses achieved substantial breadth once vaccination had taken place.

The repertoire was sequenced with immunoSEQ multiplex PCR; TCRdb's copy has only in-frame clones and lacks some. Counted here are about 350,000 clones, about 85% occurring once; the ten biggest clones make up around 3%. Treatment here: roughly 20 received Ad26.COV2.S at low or high dose, single or two shots; a few received placebo; per-sample allocation not given. Sampling happened 63 days after the first vaccine or placebo injection. This chain connects TRBV5-8 to TRBJ2-5; D is unresolved. The sequenced sample was peripheral blood, obtained in a trial of Ad26.COV2.S vaccine versus placebo. The TCR was taken from a person aged 18-65 years who received the Ad26.COV2.S COVID-19 vaccine or a placebo. The CDR3 spells CASSLDPAQETQYF. The CDR3 DNA reads TGTGCCAGCAGCTTGGATCCAGCGCAAGAGACCCAGTACTTC.